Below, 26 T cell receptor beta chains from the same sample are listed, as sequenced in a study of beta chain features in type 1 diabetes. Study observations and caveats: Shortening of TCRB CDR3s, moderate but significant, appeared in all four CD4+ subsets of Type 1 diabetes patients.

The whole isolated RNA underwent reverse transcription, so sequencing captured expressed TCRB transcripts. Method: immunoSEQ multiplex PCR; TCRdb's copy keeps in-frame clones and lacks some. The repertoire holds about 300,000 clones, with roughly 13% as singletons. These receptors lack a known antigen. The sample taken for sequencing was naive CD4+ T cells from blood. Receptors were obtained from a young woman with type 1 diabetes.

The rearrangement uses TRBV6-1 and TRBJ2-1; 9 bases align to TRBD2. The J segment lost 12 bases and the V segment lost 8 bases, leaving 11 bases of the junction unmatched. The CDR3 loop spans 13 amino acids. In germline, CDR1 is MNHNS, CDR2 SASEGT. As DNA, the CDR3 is TGTGCCAGCCGTTTGACTAGCGGCCCTGTGCAGTTCTTC. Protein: CASRLTSGPVQFF.

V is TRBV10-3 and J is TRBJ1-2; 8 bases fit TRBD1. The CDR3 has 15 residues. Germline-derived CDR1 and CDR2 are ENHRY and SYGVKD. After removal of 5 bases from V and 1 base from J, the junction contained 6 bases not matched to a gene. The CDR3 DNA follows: TGTGCCATCAGTCCGCAGGGGGCGGATAACTATGGCTACACCTTC. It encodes CAISPQGADNYGYTF.

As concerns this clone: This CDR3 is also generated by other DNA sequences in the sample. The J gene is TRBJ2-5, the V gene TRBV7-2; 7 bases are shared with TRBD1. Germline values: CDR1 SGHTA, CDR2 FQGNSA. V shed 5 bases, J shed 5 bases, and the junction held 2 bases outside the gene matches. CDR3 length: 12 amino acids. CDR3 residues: CASSPRGETQYF. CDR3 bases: TGTGCCAGCAGCCCCAGGGGGGAGACCCAGTACTTC.

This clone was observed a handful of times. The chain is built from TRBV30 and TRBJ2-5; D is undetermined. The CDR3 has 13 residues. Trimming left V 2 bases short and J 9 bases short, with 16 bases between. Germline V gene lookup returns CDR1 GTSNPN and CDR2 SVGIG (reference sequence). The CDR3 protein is CAWSLKSESSQYF. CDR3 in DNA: TGTGCCTGGAGTCTTAAAAGCGAGTCGTCCCAGTACTTC.

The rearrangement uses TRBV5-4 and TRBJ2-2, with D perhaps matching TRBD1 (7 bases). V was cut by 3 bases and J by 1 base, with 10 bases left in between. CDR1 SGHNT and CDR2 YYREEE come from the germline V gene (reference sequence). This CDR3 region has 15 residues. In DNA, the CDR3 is TGTGCCAGCAGCTCAGGGGGGCTGAACACCGGGGAGCTGTTTTTT. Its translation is CASSSGGLNTGELFF.

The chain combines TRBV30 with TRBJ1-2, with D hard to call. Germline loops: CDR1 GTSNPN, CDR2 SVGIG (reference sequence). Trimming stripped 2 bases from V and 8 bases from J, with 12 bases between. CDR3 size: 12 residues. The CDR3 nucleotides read TGTGCCTGGAGTCTCTTCCCGGGGGGCTACACCTTC. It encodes CAWSLFPGGYTF.

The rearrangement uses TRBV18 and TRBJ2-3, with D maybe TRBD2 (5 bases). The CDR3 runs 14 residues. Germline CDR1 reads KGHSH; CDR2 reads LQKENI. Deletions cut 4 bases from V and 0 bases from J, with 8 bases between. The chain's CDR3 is CASSLRGSTDTQYF. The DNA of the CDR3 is TGTGCCAGCTCACTTCGGGGAAGCACAGATACGCAGTATTTT.

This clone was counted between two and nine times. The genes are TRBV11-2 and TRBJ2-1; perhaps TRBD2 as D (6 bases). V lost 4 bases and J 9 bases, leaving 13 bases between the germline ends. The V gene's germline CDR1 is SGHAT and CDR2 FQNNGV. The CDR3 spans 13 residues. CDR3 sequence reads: CASSSPSVTEQFF. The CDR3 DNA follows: TGTGCCAGCAGCTCACCTAGCGTTACTGAGCAGTTCTTC.

CDR3 loop: CSGGRETDTQYF. The CDR3 DNA reads TGCAGTGGTGGGCGGGAGACAGATACGCAGTATTTT. The chain is built from TRBV29-1 and TRBJ2-3; TRBD2 matches 7 bases. This CDR3 is 12 amino acids long. Germline assignment: CDR1 SQVTM and CDR2 ANQGSEA.

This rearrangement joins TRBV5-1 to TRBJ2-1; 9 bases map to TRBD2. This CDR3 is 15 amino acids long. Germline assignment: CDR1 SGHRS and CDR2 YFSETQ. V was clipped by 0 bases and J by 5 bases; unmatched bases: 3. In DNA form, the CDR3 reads TGCGCCAGCAGCTTGGCTCTAGCGGGACACAATGAGCAGTTCTTC. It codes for CASSLALAGHNEQFF. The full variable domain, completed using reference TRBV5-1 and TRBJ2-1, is KAGVTQTPRYLIKTRGQQVTLSCSPISGHRSVSWYQQTPGQGLQFLFEYFSETQRNKGNFPGRFSGRQFSNSRSEMNVSTLELGDSALYLCASSLALAGHNEQFFGPGTRLTVL.

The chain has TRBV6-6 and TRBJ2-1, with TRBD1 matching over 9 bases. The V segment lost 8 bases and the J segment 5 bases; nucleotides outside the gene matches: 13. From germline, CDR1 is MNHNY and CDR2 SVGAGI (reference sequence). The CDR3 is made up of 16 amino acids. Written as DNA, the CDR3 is TGTGCCAGCGTTGAGGGACAGGGACCGACGAACAATGAGCAGTTCTTC. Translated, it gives CASVEGQGPTNNEQFF.

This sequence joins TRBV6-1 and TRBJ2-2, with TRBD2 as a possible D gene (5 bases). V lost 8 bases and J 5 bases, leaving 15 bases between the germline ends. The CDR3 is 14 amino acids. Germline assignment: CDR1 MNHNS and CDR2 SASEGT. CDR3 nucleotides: TGTGCCAGCGGAGGCAGGCAGACGACCGGGGAGCTGTTTTTT. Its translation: CASGGRQTTGELFF.

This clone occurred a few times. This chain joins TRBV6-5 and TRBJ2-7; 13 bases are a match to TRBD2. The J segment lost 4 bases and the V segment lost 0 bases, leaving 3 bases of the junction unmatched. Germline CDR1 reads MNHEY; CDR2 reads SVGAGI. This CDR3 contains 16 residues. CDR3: CASSYSGTSGKYEQYF. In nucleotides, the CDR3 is TGTGCCAGCAGTTACTCCGGGACTAGCGGGAAATACGAGCAGTACTTC.

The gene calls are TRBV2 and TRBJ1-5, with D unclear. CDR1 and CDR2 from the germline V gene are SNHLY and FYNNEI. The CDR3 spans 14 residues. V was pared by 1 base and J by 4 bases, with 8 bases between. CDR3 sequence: CASSEGHKNQPQHF. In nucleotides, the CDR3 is TGTGCCAGCAGTGAAGGACATAAAAATCAGCCCCAGCATTTT.

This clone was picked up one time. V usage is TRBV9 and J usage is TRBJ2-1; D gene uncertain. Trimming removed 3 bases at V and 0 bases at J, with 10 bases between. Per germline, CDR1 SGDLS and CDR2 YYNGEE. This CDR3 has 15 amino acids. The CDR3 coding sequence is TGTGCCAGCAGCGCCCCTGGAGTCTCCTACAATGAGCAGTTCTTC. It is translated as CASSAPGVSYNEQFF. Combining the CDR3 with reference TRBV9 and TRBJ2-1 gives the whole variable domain DSGVTQTPKHLITATGQRVTLRCSPRSGDLSVYWYQQSLDQGLQFLIQYYNGEERAKGNILERFSAQQFPDLHSELNLSSLELGDSALYFCASSAPGVSYNEQFFGPGTRLTVL.

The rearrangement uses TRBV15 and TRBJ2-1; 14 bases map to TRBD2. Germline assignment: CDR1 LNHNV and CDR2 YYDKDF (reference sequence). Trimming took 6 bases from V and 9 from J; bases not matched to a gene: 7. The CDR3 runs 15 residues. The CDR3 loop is CATSLTSGRAGEQFF. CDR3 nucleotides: TGTGCCACCAGTCTGACTAGCGGGAGGGCCGGTGAGCAGTTCTTC.

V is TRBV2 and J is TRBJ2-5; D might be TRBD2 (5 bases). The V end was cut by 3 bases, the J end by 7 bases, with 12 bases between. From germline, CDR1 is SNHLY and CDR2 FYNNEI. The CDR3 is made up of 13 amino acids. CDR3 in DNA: TGTGCCAGCAGTGAGGCCCTACGGGGGACCCAGTACTTC. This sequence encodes CASSEALRGTQYF.

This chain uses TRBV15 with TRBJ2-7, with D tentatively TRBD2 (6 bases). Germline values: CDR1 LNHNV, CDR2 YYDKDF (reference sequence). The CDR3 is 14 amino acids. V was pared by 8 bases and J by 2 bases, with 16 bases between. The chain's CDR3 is CATGSSAKTYEQYF. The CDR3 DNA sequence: TGTGCCACCGGCTCTAGCGCCAAAACCTACGAGCAGTACTTC.

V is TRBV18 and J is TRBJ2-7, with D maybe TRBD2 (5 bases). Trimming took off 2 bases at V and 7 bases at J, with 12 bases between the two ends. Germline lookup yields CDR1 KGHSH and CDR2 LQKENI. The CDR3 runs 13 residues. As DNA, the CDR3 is TGTGCCAGCTCACCAGAAGGCCGGGGAGAGCAGTACTTC. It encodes CASSPEGRGEQYF.

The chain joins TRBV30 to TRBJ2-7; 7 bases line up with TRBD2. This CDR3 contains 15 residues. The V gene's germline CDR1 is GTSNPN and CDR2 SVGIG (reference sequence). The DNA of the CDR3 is TGTACCTGGAGTCCCCGTCTGTGGGAGGGCCACGAGCAGTACGTC. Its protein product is CTWSPRLWEGHEQYV.

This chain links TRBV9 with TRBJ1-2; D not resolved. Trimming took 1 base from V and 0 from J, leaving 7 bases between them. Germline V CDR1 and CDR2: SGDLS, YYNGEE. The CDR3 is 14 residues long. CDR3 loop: CASSVNSANYGYTF. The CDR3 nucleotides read TGTGCCAGCAGCGTAAATTCAGCTAACTATGGCTACACCTTC.

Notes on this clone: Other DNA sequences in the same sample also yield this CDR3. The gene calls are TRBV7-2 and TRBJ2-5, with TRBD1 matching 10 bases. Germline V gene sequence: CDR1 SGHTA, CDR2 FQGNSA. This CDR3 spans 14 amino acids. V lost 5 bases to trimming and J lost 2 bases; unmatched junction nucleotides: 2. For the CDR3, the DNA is TGTGCCAGCAGCACGGGACAGGGGCAAGAGACCCAGTACTTC. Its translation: CASSTGQGQETQYF. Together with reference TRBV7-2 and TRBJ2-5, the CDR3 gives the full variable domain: GAGVSQSPSNKVTEKGKDVELRCDPISGHTALYWYRQSLGQGLEFLIYFQGNSAPDKSGLPSDRFSAERTGGSVSTLTIQRTQQEDSAVYLCASSTGQGQETQYFGPGTRLLVL.

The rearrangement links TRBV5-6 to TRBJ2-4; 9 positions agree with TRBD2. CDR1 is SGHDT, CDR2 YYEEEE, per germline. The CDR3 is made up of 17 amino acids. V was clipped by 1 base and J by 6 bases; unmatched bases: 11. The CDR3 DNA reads TGTGCCAGCAGCTTGCGGGGGAATAGCGGGAGAACAAACATTCAGTACTTC. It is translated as CASSLRGNSGRTNIQYF.

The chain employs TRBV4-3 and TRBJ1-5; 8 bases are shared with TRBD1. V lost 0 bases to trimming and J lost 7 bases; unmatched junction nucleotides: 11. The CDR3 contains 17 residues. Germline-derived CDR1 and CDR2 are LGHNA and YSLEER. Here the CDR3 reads CASSQDIKDRVGQPQHF. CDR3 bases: TGCGCCAGCAGCCAAGATATAAAGGACAGGGTTGGGCAGCCCCAGCATTTT.

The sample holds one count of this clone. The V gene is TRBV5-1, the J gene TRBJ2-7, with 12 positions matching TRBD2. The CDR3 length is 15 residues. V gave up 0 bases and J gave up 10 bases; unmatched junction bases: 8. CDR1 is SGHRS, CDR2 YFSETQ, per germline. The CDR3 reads CASSLASGLAGTQYF. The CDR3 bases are TGCGCCAGCAGCTTGGCGTCGGGACTAGCGGGTACCCAGTACTTC. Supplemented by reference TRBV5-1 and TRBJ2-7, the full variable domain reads KAGVTQTPRYLIKTRGQQVTLSCSPISGHRSVSWYQQTPGQGLQFLFEYFSETQRNKGNFPGRFSGRQFSNSRSEMNVSTLELGDSALYLCASSLASGLAGTQYFGPGTRLTVT.

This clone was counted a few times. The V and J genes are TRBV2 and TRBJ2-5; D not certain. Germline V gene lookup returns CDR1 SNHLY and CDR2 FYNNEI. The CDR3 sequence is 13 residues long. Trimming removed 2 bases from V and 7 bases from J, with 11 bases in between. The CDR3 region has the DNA TGTGCCAGCAGTGAAAGCAGTACGGGGACCCAGTACTTC. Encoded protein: CASSESSTGTQYF.